Below are 20 T cell receptor beta chains sequenced from a single sample in a study of blood T cell repertoires in COVID-19. The data were produced by immunoSEQ multiplex PCR, yet TCRdb's version contains in-frame clones alone and is incomplete. The sample shows approximately 100,000 clones, around four fifths of them seen only once. Sequencing input: peripheral blood. The receptors here all came from a man in his sixties or seventies with acute or convalescent COVID-19.

The V gene is TRBV7-8, the J gene TRBJ1-6, with D unresolved. This CDR3 is built from 16 residues. Looked up from germline, CDR1 is SGHVS and CDR2 is FQNEAQ. The V gene lost 4 bases and the J gene lost 4 bases, with 14 bases spanning the gap. In DNA, the CDR3 is TGTGCCAGCAGCTCCACTGTTACAGCATATAATTCACCCCTCCACTTT. Translated: CASSSTVTAYNSPLHF. Looking up the rest from reference TRBV7-8 and TRBJ1-6 gives the full variable domain: GAGVSQSPRYKVAKRGQDVALRCDPISGHVSLFWYQQALGQGPEFLTYFQNEAQLDKSGLPSDRFFAERPEGSVSTLKIQRTQQEDSAVYLCASSSTVTAYNSPLHFGNGTRLTVT.

This clone was detected a few times. V is TRBV15 and J is TRBJ1-6; 10 nucleotides line up with TRBD1. V lost 2 bases, J lost 11 bases, and 9 bases stayed unmatched. The CDR3 extends over 16 amino acids. Germline-derived CDR1 and CDR2 are LNHNV and YYDKDF (reference sequence). Here the CDR3 reads CATSRHDRGRAAPLHF. The CDR3 DNA follows: TGTGCCACCAGCAGACACGACAGGGGGCGGGCCGCACCCCTCCACTTT.

Of note for this clone: Other DNA sequences of this sample code for an identical CDR3. V gene TRBV5-1 combines with J gene TRBJ2-1, with 7 bases lining up with TRBD2. This CDR3 spans 15 amino acids. CDR1 and CDR2 (germline): SGHRS, YFSETQ. With 0 bases clipped from V and 1 base from J, the junction kept 1 base outside the gene matches. The CDR3 region is CASSLASGSYNEQFF. CDR3 DNA: TGCGCCAGCAGCTTGGCTAGCGGTTCCTACAATGAGCAGTTCTTC.

The chain recombines TRBV6-4 with TRBJ2-3; 10 bases map to TRBD2. V dropped 10 bases and J dropped 0; count of bases not matched to a gene: 7. This CDR3 has 15 residues. Germline values: CDR1 MRHNA, CDR2 SNTAGT. CDR3 DNA sequence: TGTGCCACCAGAGCGGGGGGGACTAGCACAGATACGCAGTATTTT. Its protein product is CATRAGGTSTDTQYF.

The rearrangement links TRBV7-6 to TRBJ2-5; D is unresolved. Trimming stripped 3 bases from V and 1 base from J, with 18 bases between. Per the germline V gene, CDR1 is SGHVS and CDR2 is FNYEAQ. This CDR3 has 17 residues. Written as DNA, the CDR3 is TGTGCCAGCAGCTTGTATTTCAACAGAGATTCCCAAGAGACCCAGTACTTC. It is translated as CASSLYFNRDSQETQYF.

The V and J genes are TRBV6-5 and TRBJ2-6; a weak D match, TRBD2 (5 bases). Per the germline V gene, CDR1 is MNHEY and CDR2 is SVGAGI. The germline V and J ends were trimmed by 8 bases and 0 bases, with 11 bases remaining between them. The CDR3 sequence is 15 residues long. The CDR3 loop reads CASLSRDSGANVLTF. The DNA of the CDR3 is TGTGCCAGCCTCAGTCGGGACTCTGGGGCCAACGTCCTGACTTTC.

The chain couples TRBV7-9 to TRBJ2-1, with TRBD2 matching 7 bases. The germline CDR1 and CDR2 sequences are SEHNR and FQNEAQ (reference sequence). V lost 2 bases, J lost 6 bases, and 4 bases stayed unmatched. This CDR3 has 14 residues. CDR3: CASSLRPSGNEQFF. CDR3 bases: TGTGCCAGCAGCTTAAGGCCTAGCGGCAATGAGCAGTTCTTC. The complete variable domain, with remaining parts taken from reference TRBV7-9 and TRBJ2-1, reads DTGVSQNPRHKITKRGQNVTFRCDPISEHNRLYWYRQTLGQGPEFLTYFQNEAQLEKSRLLSDRFSAERPKGSFSTLEIQRTEQGDSAMYLCASSLRPSGNEQFFGPGTRLTVL.

The chain uses TRBV6-5 and TRBJ1-3; 7 nucleotides line up with TRBD1. The CDR3 contains 14 residues. The V and J ends lost 6 bases and 0 bases, in that order; junction bases with no gene match: 2. The germline CDR1 and CDR2 sequences are MNHEY and SVGAGI. CDR3 nucleotides: TGTGCCAGCAGACGGGACAGCTCTGGAAACACCATATATTTT. It translates to CASRRDSSGNTIYF.

The V gene is TRBV28, the J gene TRBJ1-4; no clear D gene. The V and J ends lost 8 bases and 5 bases respectively, with 6 bases between them. There are 11 residues in the CDR3. CDR1 is MDHEN and CDR2 is SYDVKM in the germline V gene. The CDR3 DNA follows: TGTGCCAGCGGCCCGAATGAAAAACTGTTTTTT. This sequence encodes CASGPNEKLFF.

Only one count was recorded for this clone. The chain recombines TRBV27 with TRBJ1-4; D gene uncertain. V shed 5 bases and J shed 7 bases, with 17 bases lying between them. The CDR3 is made up of 15 amino acids. Germline values: CDR1 MNHEY, CDR2 SMNVEV (reference sequence). In DNA form, the CDR3 reads TGTGCCAGCAGTCCTCAATTCTGGGAGGTTGAAAAACTGTTTTTT. As protein: CASSPQFWEVEKLFF.

The genes are TRBV30 and TRBJ1-2; D not certain. Germline assignment: CDR1 GTSNPN and CDR2 SVGIG (reference sequence). V shed 4 bases and J shed 2 bases, with 17 bases lying between them. This CDR3 region has 15 residues. Written as DNA, the CDR3 is TGTGCCTGGACCCGGGGAGGCACTGGGAACTATGGCTACACCTTC. Translated: CAWTRGGTGNYGYTF. Based on the CDR3 plus reference TRBV30 and TRBJ1-2, the full variable domain is SQTIHQWPATLVQPVGSPLSLECTVEGTSNPNLYWYRQAAGRGLQLLFYSVGIGQISSEVPQNLSASRPQDRQFILSSKKLLLSDSGFYLCAWTRGGTGNYGYTFGSGTRLTVV.

This sequence joins TRBV28 and TRBJ2-3; 10 bases fit TRBD1. Germline V CDR1 and CDR2: MDHEN, SYDVKM. V trimming: 5 bases; J trimming: 3 bases; junction bases outside the gene matches: 5. The length of the CDR3 is 15 residues. The chain's CDR3 is CASSPGQGRTDTQYF. In nucleotides, the CDR3 is TGTGCCAGCAGTCCGGGACAGGGGCGAACAGATACGCAGTATTTT.

The genes are TRBV11-3 and TRBJ2-1, with TRBD2 matching over 14 bases. This CDR3 comprises 18 residues. J gave up 7 bases and V 3 bases, and 11 bases lay outside the gene matches. Germline V gene lookup returns CDR1 SGHNT and CDR2 YENEEA. In nucleotides, the CDR3 is TGTGCCAGCAGCTTCCGAGGGACTAGCGGGAGAGCGTTGAATGAGCAGTTCTTC. Translation: CASSFRGTSGRALNEQFF. The full variable domain, with the rest looked up from reference TRBV11-3 and TRBJ2-1, is EAGVVQSPRYKIIEKKQPVAFWCNPISGHNTLYWYLQNLGQGPELLIRYENEEAVDDSQLPKDRFSAERLKGVDSTLKIQPAELGDSAVYLCASSFRGTSGRALNEQFFGPGTRLTVL.

This rearrangement joins TRBV27 to TRBJ2-1; 9 bases line up with TRBD2. This CDR3 is built from 14 residues. The J segment lost 9 bases and the V segment lost 7 bases, leaving 10 bases of the junction unmatched. CDR1 is MNHEY and CDR2 is SMNVEV in the germline V gene (reference sequence). The CDR3 DNA sequence: TGTGCCAGCATGATCACGCGGGAGGGAGGTGAGCAGTTCTTC. Protein sequence: CASMITREGGEQFF.

The chain couples TRBV4-2 to TRBJ2-7; 7 bases align to TRBD1. CDR3 length: 14 residues. The germline CDR1 and CDR2 sequences are LGHNA and YNFKEQ. V lost 3 bases and J lost 3; bases outside the gene matches: 5. The CDR3 DNA sequence: TGTGCCAGCAGCCATTCGAGGGGGCTCTACGAGCAGTACTTC. Protein product: CASSHSRGLYEQYF.

V gene TRBV7-3 combines with J gene TRBJ2-5, with 8 bases that match TRBD1. This CDR3 region has 15 residues. CDR1 is SGHTA and CDR2 is FQGTGA in the germline V gene. V lost 6 bases, J lost 6 bases, and 12 bases stayed unmatched. CDR3 coding DNA: TGTGCCAGCAGTCTCGACGGACAGGGTGAACAGACCCAGTACTTC. It specifies CASSLDGQGEQTQYF.

The chain employs TRBV7-9 and TRBJ1-1; D may be TRBD1 (5 bases). V shed 6 bases and J shed 0 bases, with 11 bases lying between them. Germline V gene data show CDR1 as SEHNR and CDR2 as FQNEAQ (reference sequence). The CDR3 sequence is 14 residues long. Written as DNA, the CDR3 is TGTGCCAGCAGGCCAGGGACTTTGAACACTGAAGCTTTCTTT. Its protein is CASRPGTLNTEAFF.

This rearrangement joins TRBV18 to TRBJ2-1; 11 bases are a match to TRBD2. The CDR3 is 15 amino acids. V was pared by 4 bases and J by 5 bases, with 4 bases of the junction left unmatched. Germline CDR1 reads KGHSH; CDR2 reads LQKENI. The CDR3 spells CASSHLAGGNNEQFF. CDR3 nucleotide sequence: TGTGCCAGCTCACATCTAGCGGGAGGAAACAATGAGCAGTTCTTC.

V usage is TRBV5-1 and J usage is TRBJ2-7; D might be TRBD2 (6 bases). Germline CDR1 is SGHRS and CDR2 is YFSETQ. Trimming took 0 bases from V and 2 from J, leaving 12 bases between them. The CDR3 is made up of 15 amino acids. CDR3 DNA: TGCGCCAGCAGCTTGGGAAGCGGAGGGACCTACGAGCAGTACTTC. It codes for CASSLGSGGTYEQYF.

The J gene is TRBJ2-2, the V gene TRBV3-1 (or the pseudogene TRBV3-2); no definite D call. The V gene's germline CDR1 is LGHDT and CDR2 YNNKEL (reference sequence). This CDR3 is built from 13 residues. V shed 2 bases and J shed 4 bases, with 5 bases lying between them. The CDR3, as DNA: TGTGCCAGCAGCCAAAGCCTCACCGGGGAGCTGTTTTTT. Protein sequence: CASSQSLTGELFF.